The 27 T cell receptor beta chains reported below all come from one sample, sequenced in a study of post-analysis software for immune sequencing data. Their target antigens are unknown. Sequencing libraries made from TCR beta cDNA carried unique molecular identifiers. TCRdb processed the PCR reads anew with MiXCR; each CDR3 protein has one entry. The sample lists more than 500,000 distinct CDR3 sequences, 34% occurring once. Regarding the study as a whole: About five TRBV segments occurring more often in patients than controls included TRBV5-6, TRBV5-1 and TRBV20-1.

The sample taken for sequencing was blood. The receptors derive from a girl aged 2-17 years with multiple sclerosis.

The chain employs TRBV4-2 and TRBJ2-2; 12 bases map to TRBD1. Germline values: CDR1 LGHNA, CDR2 YNFKEQ. The CDR3 runs to 16 residues. V was clipped by 3 bases and J by 7 bases; unmatched bases: 6. CDR3 region: CASSHGGTGGLGELFF. DNA of the CDR3: TGTGCCAGCAGCCACGGCGGGACAGGGGGCCTCGGGGAGCTGTTTTTT.

The V gene is TRBV7-3, the J gene TRBJ1-1; a possible D gene is TRBD1 (5 bases). The germline V gene encodes CDR1 SGHTA and CDR2 FQGTGA. With 5 bases removed from V and 4 bases from J, the gap between germline ends came to 17 bases. This CDR3 has 15 residues. CDR3 sequence (DNA): TGTGCCAGCAGCCCGGGGCCGCCAGGACCCACTGAAGCTTTCTTT. It specifies CASSPGPPGPTEAFF.

The chain couples TRBV5-1 to TRBJ1-1; TRBD1 is a possible D gene (5 bases). Germline CDR1 and CDR2: SGHRS and YFSETQ. The CDR3 extends over 15 amino acids. Trimming took off 0 bases at V and 0 bases at J, with 9 bases between the two ends. This CDR3 is CASSLAAGMNTEAFF. The CDR3 DNA reads TGCGCCAGCAGCTTGGCCGCAGGGATGAACACTGAAGCTTTCTTT.

The chain recombines TRBV10-3 with TRBJ2-7; D is uncertain. Germline-derived CDR1 and CDR2 are ENHRY and SYGVKD. The CDR3 runs 15 residues. Trimming pared 5 bases from V and 6 bases from J, leaving 20 bases between. CDR3 nucleotide sequence: TGTGCCATCAGTAATTTGGCAGACAATCCCTCCGAGCAGTACTTC. Protein: CAISNLADNPSEQYF.

The chain combines TRBV4-2 with TRBJ2-5, with 9 bases lining up with TRBD2. With V trimmed by 3 bases and J by 4 bases, 12 bases remained unmatched. The CDR3 contains 17 residues. Germline V lookup: CDR1 LGHNA, CDR2 YNFKEQ. Written as DNA, the CDR3 is TGTGCCAGCAGCCAGGGGGTAGCGGGGGCCGTAGGAGAGACCCAGTACTTC. Translation gives CASSQGVAGAVGETQYF.

This clonotype was found a few times. The chain joins TRBV5-5 to TRBJ1-5; no reliable D call. Trimming pared 2 bases from V and 5 bases from J, leaving 8 bases between. The CDR3 length is 13 residues. Germline CDR1 SGHKS, CDR2 YYEKEE (reference sequence). The DNA of the CDR3 is TGTGCCAGCAGCTTCGCAGGAGATCAGCCCCAGCATTTT. It is translated as CASSFAGDQPQHF.

The J gene is TRBJ1-6, the V gene TRBV6-6; the D gene is possibly TRBD1 (6 bases). CDR1 MNHNY and CDR2 SVGAGI come from the germline V gene (reference sequence). The V end was cut by 4 bases, the J end by 6 bases, with 13 bases between. This CDR3 region has 15 residues. The CDR3 here is CASSSTGYSNSPLHF. The CDR3 DNA follows: TGTGCCAGCAGTTCTACAGGGTACAGTAATTCACCCCTCCACTTT.

The chain carries TRBV7-8 and TRBJ2-7; possible D gene TRBD1, 5 bases. The germline V gene encodes CDR1 SGHVS and CDR2 FQNEAQ. With 3 bases removed from V and 5 bases from J, the gap between germline ends came to 26 bases. This CDR3 spans 18 amino acids. CDR3 loop: CASSFPRRTAQGFDEQYF. The CDR3 nucleotides read TGTGCCAGCAGCTTCCCCCGGCGGACGGCCCAGGGTTTCGACGAGCAGTACTTC.

V gene TRBV20-1 combines with J gene TRBJ1-1; weak D call: TRBD1 (6 bases). Per the germline V gene, CDR1 is DFQATT and CDR2 is SNEGSKA (reference sequence). There are 17 residues in the CDR3. V was cut by 5 bases and J by 3 bases, with 25 bases left in between. The CDR3 DNA sequence: TGCAGTGCTCACTCGGGGGGGGCTGGTTGGCGGGACACTGAAGCTTTCTTT. Translating it yields CSAHSGGAGWRDTEAFF.

This clonotype has a single count. The J gene is TRBJ1-1, the V gene TRBV6-5; D is unresolved. Germline lookup yields CDR1 MNHEY and CDR2 SVGAGI. The CDR3 runs 13 residues. V gave up 2 bases and J gave up 7 bases, with 11 bases separating them. For the CDR3, the DNA is TGTGCCAGCAGTTACCCCCCGCGGTTTGAAGCTTTCTTT. It is translated as CASSYPPRFEAFF.

This clonotype has ten or more counts. The chain combines TRBV10-1 with TRBJ1-2; D uncertain. The germline CDR1 and CDR2 sequences are WNHNN and SYGVQD (reference sequence). V lost 4 bases to trimming and J lost 8 bases, with 5 bases between them. This CDR3 contains 10 residues. CDR3 loop: CASSVEGYTF. The CDR3 coding sequence is TGCGCCAGCAGTGTAGAGGGCTACACCTTC.

This clonotype came up a few times. J is TRBJ1-1 and V is TRBV21-1. TRBV21-1 is a documented pseudogene. CDR3 size: 11 residues. The CDR3 DNA sequence: TGTGCCAGCAAACCTAACACTGAAGCTTTCTTT. Translating gives CASKPNTEAFF.

The chain joins TRBV7-2 to TRBJ2-3; possible D gene TRBD2, 7 bases. The CDR3 spans 17 residues. Deletions cut 7 bases from V and 4 bases from J, with 24 bases between. Per germline, CDR1 SGHTA and CDR2 FQGNSA. CDR3 nucleotides: TGTGCCAGCACCCTCAATATTGGGGCGGGGGCGTCAGATACGCAGTATTTT. It translates to CASTLNIGAGASDTQYF.

This clonotype was seen only once. The chain joins TRBV20-1 to TRBJ2-3, with D possibly being TRBD2 (5 bases). The CDR3 contains 14 residues. Germline-derived CDR1 and CDR2 are DFQATT and SNEGSKA (reference sequence). Trimming removed 6 bases at V and 6 bases at J, with 19 bases between. The CDR3, as DNA: TGCAGTGCGGGCCCTCGAGGGCCGGGGGATACGCAGTATTTT. This sequence encodes CSAGPRGPGDTQYF.

This clonotype was observed a handful of times. The chain couples TRBV11-2 to TRBJ2-1, with 10 bases aligning to TRBD1. Germline V gives CDR1 SGHAT, CDR2 FQNNGV. The V gene end was trimmed by 1 base and the J gene end by 0 bases; junction bases not matched to a gene: 6. The CDR3 has 18 residues. The CDR3 here is CASSLGPGQGTSYNEQFF. Written as DNA, the CDR3 is TGTGCCAGCAGCTTAGGTCCGGGACAGGGGACCTCCTACAATGAGCAGTTCTTC.

This clonotype was seen a handful of times. The chain is built from TRBV15 and TRBJ2-1; 8 bases line up with TRBD2. Germline CDR1 and CDR2: LNHNV and YYDKDF (reference sequence). CDR3 size: 16 residues. V was pared by 0 bases and J by 8 bases, with 9 bases of the junction left unmatched. The CDR3 bases are TGTGCCACCAGCAGAGAAGCGGGACTAGGAGCATATGAGCAGTTCTTC. Amino acid sequence: CATSREAGLGAYEQFF.

The chain is built from TRBV20-1 and TRBJ1-6; 9 nucleotides agree with TRBD1. The CDR3 is made up of 17 amino acids. CDR1 DFQATT and CDR2 SNEGSKA come from the germline V gene (reference sequence). The V and J ends lost 5 bases and 2 bases, in that order; junction bases with no gene match: 10. The DNA of the CDR3 is TGCAGTGCTGTCGGGACAGGGATTCTCCCCTATAATTCACCCCTCCACTTT. Encoded protein: CSAVGTGILPYNSPLHF.

V usage is TRBV10-1 and J usage is TRBJ2-7, with D unresolved. The V end lost 3 bases, the J end lost 5 bases, and 14 bases lay between the germline ends. From germline, CDR1 is WNHNN and CDR2 SYGVQD (reference sequence). This CDR3 is built from 14 residues. The CDR3 is CASSELLAWHEQYF. The CDR3 DNA reads as TGCGCCAGCAGTGAACTTCTGGCCTGGCACGAGCAGTACTTC.

The chain combines TRBV27 with TRBJ2-3; 7 positions agree with TRBD2. Losses at the gene ends were 4 bases for V and 3 bases for J; bases not matched to a gene: 13. There are 17 residues in the CDR3. Per the germline V gene, CDR1 is MNHEY and CDR2 is SMNVEV (reference sequence). This CDR3 reads CASSYLPGGLRTDTQYF. In nucleotides, the CDR3 is TGTGCCAGCAGTTACCTTCCGGGGGGACTAAGAACAGATACGCAGTATTTT.

This chain uses TRBV5-1 with TRBJ1-1, with 12 bases aligning to TRBD1. J lost 10 bases, V lost 7 bases, and 14 bases had no gene match. Germline CDR1 and CDR2: SGHRS and YFSETQ. This CDR3 is 15 amino acids long. CDR3 sequence (DNA): TGCGCCAGCGGCTCTCCGGGACAGGGGGCAGGGGGAGCTTTCTTT. Protein sequence: CASGSPGQGAGGAFF.

The sample holds one count of this clonotype. The rearrangement joins TRBV20-1 to TRBJ1-2; D is possibly TRBD1 (5 bases). Trimming took 5 bases from V and 4 from J, leaving 20 bases between them. CDR3 length: 15 residues. Germline assignment: CDR1 DFQATT and CDR2 SNEGSKA (reference sequence). CDR3 sequence reads: CSAQSSGTAGYGYTF. The CDR3 DNA sequence: TGCAGTGCTCAAAGCTCCGGGACGGCTGGCTATGGCTACACCTTC.

This chain links TRBV9 with TRBJ2-3, with 11 bases aligning to TRBD2. The CDR3 extends over 16 amino acids. V lost 3 bases to trimming and J lost 2 bases; unmatched junction nucleotides: 5. Germline V CDR1 and CDR2: SGDLS, YYNGEE. Here the CDR3 reads CASSGSGGAVTDTQYF. CDR3 DNA: TGTGCCAGCAGCGGTAGCGGGGGGGCCGTCACAGATACGCAGTATTTT.

On this clonotype: An end of the junction differs from the germline gene, which may be a read error. V and J are TRBV7-7 and TRBJ2-1, with D possibly being TRBD1 or TRBD2 (5 bases each). Germline lookup yields CDR1 SSHAT and CDR2 FNYEAQ (reference sequence). The CDR3 has 13 amino acids. This CDR3 reads CASSAGTHNEQFF. The CDR3 DNA reads as TGTGCTAGCAGCGCCGGGACCCACAATGAGCAGTTCTTC.

The J gene is TRBJ2-1, the V gene TRBV10-3; TRBD2 aligns across 9 bases. Trimming cost V 3 bases and J 6 bases; bases outside gene matches: 9. The germline V gene has CDR1 ENHRY and CDR2 SYGVKD. This CDR3 comprises 16 residues. CDR3 in DNA: TGTGCCATCAGTGAACTGAAGAGCGGGGGGATCAATGAGCAGTTCTTC. It specifies CAISELKSGGINEQFF.

This clonotype has only a few counts. The chain is built from TRBV12-5 and TRBJ1-5, with unresolved D. The germline CDR1 and CDR2 sequences are LGHNT and FRNRAP. V lost 5 bases, J lost 7 bases, and 15 bases lay in between. This CDR3 region has 14 residues. CDR3 bases: TGTGCTAGTGGTCCCCCAGGAGGGCCCCAGCCCCAGCATTTT. Translation: CASGPPGGPQPQHF.

This clonotype was detected a few times. This chain connects TRBV9 to TRBJ2-5, with TRBD2 matching over 8 bases. The V and J ends lost 3 bases and 4 bases, in that order; junction bases with no gene match: 2. Per germline, CDR1 SGDLS and CDR2 YYNGEE. This CDR3 region has 13 residues. CDR3 residues: CASSDLAGETQYF. CDR3 nucleotides: TGTGCCAGCAGCGACCTAGCGGGAGAGACCCAGTACTTC.

The chain is built from TRBV7-2 and TRBJ1-2, with 7 bases identical to TRBD1. V lost 5 bases to trimming and J lost 3 bases; unmatched junction nucleotides: 6. From germline, CDR1 is SGHTA and CDR2 FQGNSA. The CDR3 runs 14 residues. CDR3 protein: CASSRQGDYYGYTF. CDR3 DNA sequence: TGTGCCAGCAGCCGACAGGGAGATTACTATGGCTACACCTTC.